Following are 17 T cell receptor beta chains from one sample sequenced in a study of T cells in Graves' hyperthyroidism and ophthalmopathy (dated by TCRdb to about 2019). Libraries were prepared through multiplex PCR. Sequenced on an Illumina HiSeq 2000. The TCR beta CDR3 regions were amplified from RNA transcripts. For the first round of RT-PCR on the TCR CDR3, the HTBI primer set was used together with the Qiagen OneStep RT-PCR kit. Starting from the raw public reads, TCRdb applied fastp trimming at Q25, assembled clones with MiXCR and retained in-frame beta chains. For every CDR3 protein sequence, its rows merge into one entry that carries the most common genes and DNA. Within this sample are some 490,000 distinct CDR3 sequences, with approximately 23% of them counted one time only. The ten largest clones add up to under 55% of the sample. Input material: blood. All receptors come from a woman in her 70s with Graves' ophthalmopathy.

The table lists this clonotype with a few counts. V is TRBV14 and J is TRBJ1-4; unclear D gene. Per the germline V gene, CDR1 is SGHDN and CDR2 is FVKESK. The CDR3 has 15 amino acids. Trimming cost V 4 bases and J 8 bases, with 17 bases left between them. The CDR3 bases are TGTGCCAGCAGCCGCCTCGACGGGCTTGGGGAAAAACTGTTTTTT. It codes for CASSRLDGLGEKLFF.

The V gene is TRBV19, the J gene TRBJ2-1, with 8 nucleotides matching TRBD2. V lost 7 bases, J lost 3 bases, and 8 bases stayed unmatched. The CDR3 loop spans 15 amino acids. Germline CDR1 reads LNHDA; CDR2 reads SQIVND (reference sequence). The CDR3 region is CASTSPTSGYNEQFF. The DNA of the CDR3 is TGTGCCAGTACGTCTCCAACTAGCGGCTACAATGAGCAGTTCTTC. The full variable domain, with the rest looked up from reference TRBV19 and TRBJ2-1, is DGGITQSPKYLFRKEGQNVTLSCEQNLNHDAMYWYRQDPGQGLRLIYYSQIVNDFQKGDIAEGYSVSREKKESFPLTVTSAQKNPTAFYLCASTSPTSGYNEQFFGPGTRLTVL.

The chain joins TRBV5-4 to TRBJ2-1, with D tentatively TRBD1 (6 bases). Per the germline V gene, CDR1 is SGHNT and CDR2 is YYREEE (reference sequence). V was clipped by 1 base and J by 5 bases, with 13 bases between them. This CDR3 is built from 15 residues. The CDR3: CASSLTLGGNNEQFF. DNA for the CDR3: TGTGCCAGCAGCTTGACACTAGGGGGTAACAATGAGCAGTTCTTC.

This clonotype was recorded a few times. J is TRBJ2-1 and V is TRBV20-1; perhaps TRBD2 as D (6 bases). The length of the CDR3 is 14 residues. Per germline, CDR1 DFQATT and CDR2 SNEGSKA (reference sequence). V dropped 6 bases and J dropped 8 bases, with 20 bases sitting between them. The CDR3: CSAVWLARRDEQFF. In DNA, the CDR3 is TGCAGTGCCGTTTGGCTAGCGAGGCGGGATGAGCAGTTCTTC.

V gene TRBV6-1 combines with J gene TRBJ2-2; 8 nucleotides line up with TRBD1. CDR3 size: 16 residues. Germline CDR1 is MNHNS and CDR2 is SASEGT. V trimming: 1 base; J trimming: 6 bases; junction bases outside the gene matches: 7. CDR3 nucleotides: TGTGCCAGCAGTGAAGTAAGGAGCAGGGGGCCCGGGGAGCTGTTTTTT. It specifies CASSEVRSRGPGELFF.

V and J are TRBV18 and TRBJ2-3; D is unresolved. Germline V CDR1 and CDR2: KGHSH, LQKENI. The CDR3 spans 15 residues. Deletions cut 1 base from V and 2 bases from J, with 10 bases between. The CDR3 sequence is CASSPQVGNTDTQYF. The CDR3 DNA is TGTGCCAGCTCACCACAAGTCGGAAACACAGATACGCAGTATTTT.

The V gene is TRBV30, the J gene TRBJ2-5, with D tentatively TRBD2 (7 bases). V was pared by 2 bases and J by 4 bases, with 14 bases between. Per germline, CDR1 GTSNPN and CDR2 SVGIG (reference sequence). This CDR3 spans 14 amino acids. This CDR3 is CAWSSGGGIETQYF. DNA of the CDR3: TGTGCCTGGAGTTCGGGGGGCGGGATAGAGACCCAGTACTTC.

The chain couples TRBV19 to TRBJ1-3; weak D call: TRBD1 (6 bases). V was shortened by 4 bases and J by 0 bases, with 13 bases between the two germline ends. The CDR3 extends over 16 amino acids. The germline V gene encodes CDR1 LNHDA and CDR2 SQIVND (reference sequence). This chain's CDR3 is CASSKDRRYSGNTIYF. The CDR3 nucleotides read TGTGCCAGTAGTAAAGACAGGCGTTACTCTGGAAACACCATATATTTT. Drawing the rest from reference TRBV19 and TRBJ1-3, the complete variable domain is DGGITQSPKYLFRKEGQNVTLSCEQNLNHDAMYWYRQDPGQGLRLIYYSQIVNDFQKGDIAEGYSVSREKKESFPLTVTSAQKNPTAFYLCASSKDRRYSGNTIYFGEGSWLTVV.

The rearrangement uses TRBV25-1 and TRBJ2-2; 9 bases map to TRBD1. V gave up 6 bases and J gave up 4 bases; unmatched junction bases: 3. The CDR3 totals 14 residues. CDR1 and CDR2 (germline): MGHDK, SYGVNS. CDR3 protein: CASRDRGITGELFF. The DNA of the CDR3 is TGTGCCAGCAGGGACAGGGGAATCACCGGGGAGCTGTTTTTT.

This clonotype was counted only a few times. This chain's CDR3 is CASSLAGTTLEAFF. The CDR3 bases are TGCGCCAGCAGCTTGGCCGGGACAACATTAGAAGCTTTCTTT. This chain joins TRBV5-1 and TRBJ1-1, with a weak D call TRBD1 (6 bases). This CDR3 contains 14 residues. The germline gives CDR1 SGHRS, CDR2 YFSETQ. Trimming took 0 bases from V and 8 from J, leaving 14 bases between them.

The table lists this clonotype with a few counts. This chain uses TRBV24-1 with TRBJ2-5; the match to TRBD1 covers 7 bases. After removal of 3 bases from V and 1 base from J, the junction contained 1 base not matched to a gene. The CDR3 has 14 amino acids. The germline V gene encodes CDR1 KGHDR and CDR2 SFDVKD. The CDR3 sequence is CATSDRDSQETQYF. The CDR3 DNA reads TGTGCCACCAGTGATCGGGACAGCCAAGAGACCCAGTACTTC.

The chain combines TRBV11-2 with TRBJ2-7; D is perhaps TRBD1 (6 bases). V lost 5 bases and J lost 7, with 9 bases in between. The CDR3 spans 11 residues. Germline V gene lookup returns CDR1 SGHAT and CDR2 FQNNGV. The DNA of the CDR3 is TGTGCCAGCAGCCACAGGGAGGAGCAGTACTTC. As protein: CASSHREEQYF.

The CDR3 bases are TGTGCCAGCAGTGTCGTCTACGAGCAGTACTTC. This encodes CASSVVYEQYF. The J gene is TRBJ2-7, the V gene TRBV2; D not certain. This CDR3 spans 11 amino acids. Between the trimmed V and J ends, which lost 4 bases and 3 bases, there was a span of 4 bases. Germline V gene lookup returns CDR1 SNHLY and CDR2 FYNNEI.

This clonotype was found many times. The rearrangement links TRBV30 to TRBJ1-2; D perhaps matches TRBD1 (6 bases). Germline V CDR1 and CDR2: GTSNPN, SVGIG (reference sequence). The CDR3 contains 13 residues. The CDR3 region is CAVPGHINYGYTF. Here the CDR3 DNA reads TGTGCTGTGCCGGGACACATTAACTATGGCTACACCTTC. The whole variable domain, filled in from reference TRBV30 and TRBJ1-2, reads SQTIHQWPATLVQPVGSPLSLECTVEGTSNPNLYWYRQAAGRGLQLLFYSVGIGQISSEVPQNLSASRPQDRQFILSSKKLLLSDSGFYLCAVPGHINYGYTFGSGTRLTVV.

This sequence joins TRBV6-2 or TRBV6-3 and TRBJ2-7; D is unclear. Germline lookup yields CDR1 MNHEY and CDR2 SVGEGT. With 2 bases removed from V and 1 base from J, the gap between germline ends came to 6 bases. This CDR3 has 13 amino acids. DNA of the CDR3: TGTGCCAGCAGTTACAGCGTGTCCTACGAGCAGTACTTC. This sequence encodes CASSYSVSYEQYF.

This clonotype was counted between two and nine times. The CDR3 nucleotides are TGCGCCAGCAGCCGCGGGACAGCGAGGGGGACTGAAGCTTTCTTT. This gives the protein CASSRGTARGTEAFF. The chain carries TRBV4-1 and TRBJ1-1; 7 positions agree with TRBD1. CDR1 is MGHRA, CDR2 YSYEKL, per germline. The trim removed 4 bases at V and 5 bases at J, leaving 10 bases unmatched. The CDR3 has 15 residues.

This clonotype occurred a few times. The J gene is TRBJ2-2, the V gene TRBV12-3 or TRBV12-4, with D uncertain. This CDR3 comprises 12 residues. The V end lost 0 bases, the J end lost 7 bases, and 3 bases lay between the germline ends. The CDR3 DNA is TGTGCCAGCAGTTTAGCGCTCGGGGAGCTGTTTTTT. The encoded protein is CASSLALGELFF.